These T cell receptor beta chains were read from a single sample in a study of naive and memory T cell subsets. Each CDR3 protein is one row after TCRdb ran MiXCR on the UMI-ligation and nested PCR reads. The sample lists some 110,000 distinct CDR3 sequences, 13% to 15% occurring once. The sample consisted of naive CD8+ T cells from blood. These TCRs come from a human donor in good health. CDR3s include the opening cysteine and the closing phenylalanine or tryptophan.

TRBV5-4	TRBJ2-7	CASSLDMPYEQYF
TRBV7-8	TRBJ2-1	CASSLDRGVRDYNEQFF
TRBV4-2	TRBJ2-2	CASSQAQSNTGELFF
TRBV30	TRBJ1-1	CAWSLGGNTEAFF
TRBV4-2	TRBJ2-3	CASSPETGTTTDTQYF
TRBV7-9	TRBJ1-2	CASSLGDNYGYTF
TRBV21-1	TRBJ1-5	CASSPMGVNQPQHF
TRBV12-3/TRBV12-4	TRBJ2-7	CASSFDRGSYEQYF
TRBV27	TRBJ1-1	CASSFQENTEAFF
TRBV29-1	TRBJ1-1	CSATVRAVDTEAFF
TRBV25-1	TRBJ2-7	CASRGTGDYEQYF
TRBV6-6	TRBJ2-1	CASKLAGEQFF
TRBV19	TRBJ2-1	CASSIVAGNEQFF
TRBV11-2	TRBJ2-3	CASSLEGGSRGGRDTQYF
TRBV7-9	TRBJ1-1	CASSFPLDFF
TRBV29-1	TRBJ2-3	CSVLADSTDTQYF
TRBV7-9	TRBJ1-2	CASSGRRTYGYTF
TRBV12-3/TRBV12-4	TRBJ2-7	CASSPNWDGNYEQYF
TRBV7-9	TRBJ1-5	CASSLVKGGGYSNQPQHF
TRBV3-1	TRBJ2-2	CASSRKAAYTGELFF
TRBV6-2/TRBV6-3	TRBJ1-1	CASSYGESTEAFF
TRBV12-3/TRBV12-4	TRBJ2-1	CASSFRTGEQFF
TRBV7-2	TRBJ2-2	CASSLNRGLAGELFF
TRBV12-3/TRBV12-4	TRBJ2-7	CASSWGTGFRDEQYF
TRBV24-1	TRBJ2-7	CATSEGYEQYF
TRBV27	TRBJ2-3	CASMIRGWRTDTQYF